This T cell receptor (beta chain) was sequenced in a study of early T cells in non-severe SARS-CoV-2 infection. About the study: The chains were unpaired, and the sequenced material was bulk RNA from unsorted whole blood.

MiXCR, run by TCRdb on the 5' RACE reads, gives a single entry per CDR3 protein. The data contain 45,000 to 55,000 distinct CDR3 sequences, approximately 6.2% of them singletons. The clonotype was recovered from an adult who was a healthcare worker with PCR-confirmed SARS-CoV-2 infection or an uninfected control (not recorded which). Material: whole blood.

The CDR3 here is CASSAPRGGGLDGYTF. Written as DNA, the CDR3 is TGTGCCAGCAGCGCGCCCCGCGGGGGCGGCCTGGATGGCTACACCTTC. The V gene is TRBV5-6, the J gene TRBJ1-2; a possible D gene is TRBD1 (6 bases). CDR1 is SGHDT, CDR2 YYEEEE, per germline. This CDR3 is built from 16 residues. Trimming removed 4 bases at V and 6 bases at J, with 22 bases between.